This record looks at one TCR beta chain sequence and its context. Original handling: Nucleated cell number was recorded as an estimate derived from reference gene primer amplification. The protocol was immunoSEQ multiplex PCR, while the TCRdb copy is restricted to in-frame clones and leaves out a portion. That table gives V, J and clone size, and the DNA gave D and trimming. The sample has about 190,000 clones; under 80% are singletons. This sample was included in a study of blood T cell repertoires in COVID-19. On the study more broadly: Collection of acute and convalescent COVID-19 samples took place in the United States, Italy and Spain. T cells, B-cell-depleted T cells, or PBMCs supplied cDNA or gDNA.

The germline V gene has CDR1 LNHDA and CDR2 SQIVND (reference sequence). With 1 base removed from V and 4 bases from J, the gap between germline ends came to 11 bases. This CDR3 is built from 15 residues. The chain uses TRBV19 and TRBJ1-5; D may be TRBD1 (6 bases). Sequences were obtained from peripheral blood. The sequence was obtained from a woman in her forties or fifties with acute or convalescent COVID-19. The CDR3 loop reads CASSIGQDGNQPQHF. CDR3 in DNA: TGTGCCAGTAGTATAGGACAGGATGGGAATCAGCCCCAGCATTTT.